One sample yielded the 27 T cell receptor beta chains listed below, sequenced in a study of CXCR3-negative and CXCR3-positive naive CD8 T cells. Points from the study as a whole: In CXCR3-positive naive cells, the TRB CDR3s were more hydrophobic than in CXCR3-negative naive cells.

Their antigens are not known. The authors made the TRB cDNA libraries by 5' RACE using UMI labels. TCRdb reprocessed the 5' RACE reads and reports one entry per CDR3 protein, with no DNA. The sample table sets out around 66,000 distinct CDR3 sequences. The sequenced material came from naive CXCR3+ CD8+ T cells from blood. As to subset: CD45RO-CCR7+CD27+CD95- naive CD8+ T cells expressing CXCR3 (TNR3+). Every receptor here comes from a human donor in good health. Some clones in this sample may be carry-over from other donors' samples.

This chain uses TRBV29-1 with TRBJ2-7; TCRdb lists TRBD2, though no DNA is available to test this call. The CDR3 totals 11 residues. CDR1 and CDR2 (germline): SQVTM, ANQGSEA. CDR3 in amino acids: CSAGGGGEQYF.

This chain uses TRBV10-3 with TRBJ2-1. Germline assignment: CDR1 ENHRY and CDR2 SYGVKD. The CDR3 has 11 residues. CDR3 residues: CASEDDNEQFF.

CDR3: CASSLGDTQYF. V is TRBV5-1 and J is TRBJ2-3. Germline V gene sequence: CDR1 SGHRS, CDR2 YFSETQ. This CDR3 contains 11 residues.

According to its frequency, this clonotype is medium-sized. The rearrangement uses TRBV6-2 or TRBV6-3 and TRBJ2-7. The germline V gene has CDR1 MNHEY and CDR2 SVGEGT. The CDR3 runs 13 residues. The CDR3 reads CASSPGTYYEQYF.

The CDR3 region is CATGHLNTEAFF. The V call is TRBV6-6, the J call TRBJ1-1. Germline V gene lookup returns CDR1 MNHNY and CDR2 SVGAGI (reference sequence). The CDR3 has 12 amino acids.

The CDR3: CASGLGQVYGYTF. The chain combines TRBV12-5 with TRBJ1-2. The V gene's germline CDR1 is LGHNT and CDR2 FRNRAP. This CDR3 contains 13 residues.

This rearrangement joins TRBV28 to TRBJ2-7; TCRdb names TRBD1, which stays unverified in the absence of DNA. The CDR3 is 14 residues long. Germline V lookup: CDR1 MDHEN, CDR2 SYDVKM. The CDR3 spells CASSREGARYEQYF.

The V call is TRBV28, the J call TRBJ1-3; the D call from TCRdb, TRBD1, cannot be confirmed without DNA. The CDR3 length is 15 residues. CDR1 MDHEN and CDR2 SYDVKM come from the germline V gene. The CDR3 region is CASSFTGGSGNTIYF.

The CDR3 sequence: CASRPEAGGSYEQYF. The chain combines TRBV19 with TRBJ2-7; TCRdb indicates TRBD2, and absent DNA this call remains unverified. This CDR3 spans 15 amino acids. The germline gives CDR1 LNHDA, CDR2 SQIVND (reference sequence).

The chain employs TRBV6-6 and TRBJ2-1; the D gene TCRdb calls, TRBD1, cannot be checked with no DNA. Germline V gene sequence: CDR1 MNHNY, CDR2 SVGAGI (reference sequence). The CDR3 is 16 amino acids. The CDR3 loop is CASSYEETDTTMGQFF.

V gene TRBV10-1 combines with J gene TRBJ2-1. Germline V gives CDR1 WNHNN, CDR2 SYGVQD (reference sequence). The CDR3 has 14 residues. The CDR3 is CASSESPSYNEQFF.

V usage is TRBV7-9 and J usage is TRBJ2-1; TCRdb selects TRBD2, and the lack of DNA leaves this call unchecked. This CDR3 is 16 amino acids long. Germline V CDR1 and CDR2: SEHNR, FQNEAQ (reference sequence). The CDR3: CASSPRRLADNNEQFF.

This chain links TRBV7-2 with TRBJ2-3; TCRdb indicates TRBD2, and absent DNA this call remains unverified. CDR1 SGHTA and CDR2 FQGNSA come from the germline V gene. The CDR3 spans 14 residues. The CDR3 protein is CASSLAAGGDTQYF.

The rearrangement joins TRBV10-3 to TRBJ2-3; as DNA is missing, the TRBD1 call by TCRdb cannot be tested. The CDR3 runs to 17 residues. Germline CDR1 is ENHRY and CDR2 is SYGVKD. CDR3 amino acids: CAISEPGVSISTDTQYF.

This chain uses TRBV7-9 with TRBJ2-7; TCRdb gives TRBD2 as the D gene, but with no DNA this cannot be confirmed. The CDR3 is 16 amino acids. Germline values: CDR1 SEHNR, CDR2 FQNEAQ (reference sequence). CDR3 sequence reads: CASSLASGDSPYEQYF.

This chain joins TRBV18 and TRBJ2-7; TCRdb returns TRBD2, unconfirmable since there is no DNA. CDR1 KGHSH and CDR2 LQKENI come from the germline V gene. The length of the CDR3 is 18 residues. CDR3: CASSPGLAGADFSYEQYF.

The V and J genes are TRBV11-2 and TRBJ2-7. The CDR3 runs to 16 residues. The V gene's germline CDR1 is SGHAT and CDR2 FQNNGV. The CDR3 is CASSLFREKDLYEQYF.

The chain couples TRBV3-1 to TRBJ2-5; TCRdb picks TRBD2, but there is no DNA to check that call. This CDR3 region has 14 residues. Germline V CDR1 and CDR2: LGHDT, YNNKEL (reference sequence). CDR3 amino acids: CASSQVTSAETQYF.

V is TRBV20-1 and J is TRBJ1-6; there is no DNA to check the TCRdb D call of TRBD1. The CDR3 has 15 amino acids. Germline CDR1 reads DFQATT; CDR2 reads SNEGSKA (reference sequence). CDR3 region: CSARDSGRGSSPLHF.

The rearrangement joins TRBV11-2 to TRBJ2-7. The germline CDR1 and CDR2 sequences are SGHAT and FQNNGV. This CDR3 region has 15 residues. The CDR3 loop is CASSLTSHYSYEQYF.

CDR3: CSVEADSSSYNEQFF. The chain carries TRBV29-1 and TRBJ2-1; TCRdb gives TRBD2 as the D gene, but with no DNA this cannot be confirmed. Germline values: CDR1 SQVTM, CDR2 ANQGSEA. This CDR3 is built from 15 residues.

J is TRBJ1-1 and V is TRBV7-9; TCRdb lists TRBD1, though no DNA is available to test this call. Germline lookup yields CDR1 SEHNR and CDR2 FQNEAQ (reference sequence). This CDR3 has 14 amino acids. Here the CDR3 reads CASSPPTGSTEAFF.

Here the CDR3 reads CASRPPWDTEAFF. This sequence joins TRBV6-2 or TRBV6-3 and TRBJ1-1. Germline V lookup: CDR1 MNHEY, CDR2 SVGEGT. CDR3 length: 13 residues.

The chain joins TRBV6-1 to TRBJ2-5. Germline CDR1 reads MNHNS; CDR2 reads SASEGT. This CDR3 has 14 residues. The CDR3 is CASSEGKGGETQYF.

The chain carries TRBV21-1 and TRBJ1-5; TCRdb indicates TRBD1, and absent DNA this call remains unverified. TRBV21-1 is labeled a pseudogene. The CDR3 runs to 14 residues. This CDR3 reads CASSNRGSYQPQHF.

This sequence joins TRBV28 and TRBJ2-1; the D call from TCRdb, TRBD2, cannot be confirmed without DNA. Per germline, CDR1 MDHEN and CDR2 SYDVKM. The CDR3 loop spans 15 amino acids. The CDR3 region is CASSFSSGGVNEQFF.

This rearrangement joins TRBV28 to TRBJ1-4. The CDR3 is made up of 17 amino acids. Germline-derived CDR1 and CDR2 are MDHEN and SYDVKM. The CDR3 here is CASSLPPGRVGDEKLFF.